The 19 T cell receptor beta chains presented below share a single source sample, sequenced in a study of shared clonotypes between healthy human individuals. Profiled with immunoSEQ multiplex PCR; TCRdb holds only in-frame clones, not every one. The sample consists of 950,000 to 1,200,000 clones, approximately 75% of them appearing once. Sequencing was carried out using memory CD4+ T cells from PBMCs. Subset defined: CD45RA-negative fraction. All receptors come from a man aged 18 to 29 in good health. Some clones in this sample may be carry-over from other donors' samples.

The chain employs TRBV27 and TRBJ1-5, with TRBD1 matching over 12 bases. V shed 5 bases, J shed 6 bases, and the junction held 14 bases outside the gene matches. This CDR3 has 18 residues. Per germline, CDR1 MNHEY and CDR2 SMNVEV (reference sequence). This CDR3 reads CASSANRPGQGAGQPQHF. CDR3 in DNA: TGTGCCAGCAGTGCCAATCGTCCGGGACAGGGGGCGGGTCAGCCCCAGCATTTT.

The rearrangement joins TRBV28 to TRBJ2-5; D not certain. Germline assignment: CDR1 MDHEN and CDR2 SYDVKM. Trimming stripped 5 bases from V and 5 bases from J, with 12 bases between. The CDR3 contains 13 residues. The chain's CDR3 is CASSPVSSETQYF. The CDR3 nucleotides read TGTGCCAGCAGTCCGGTATCAAGCGAGACCCAGTACTTC.

J is TRBJ1-4 and V is TRBV6-5, with D perhaps TRBD1 (5 bases). The CDR3 extends over 13 amino acids. The V end lost 8 bases, the J end lost 8 bases, and 15 bases lay between the germline ends. Germline assignment: CDR1 MNHEY and CDR2 SVGAGI. CDR3 sequence: CASRSPGTEKLFF. As DNA, the CDR3 is TGTGCCAGCCGTTCTCCAGGGACGGAAAAACTGTTTTTT.

CDR3 amino acids: CSVKIQGNTIYF. CDR3 coding DNA: TGCAGCGTTAAAATACAGGGAAACACCATATATTTT. V gene TRBV29-1 combines with J gene TRBJ1-3; no definite D call. This CDR3 is built from 12 residues. Germline CDR1 SQVTM, CDR2 ANQGSEA. The V end was cut by 5 bases, the J end by 4 bases, with 9 bases between. Filled out from reference TRBV29-1 and TRBJ1-3, the complete variable domain reads SAVISQKPSRDICQRGTSLTIQCQVDSQVTMMFWYRQQPGQSLTLIATANQGSEATYESGFVIDKFPISRPNLTFSTLTVSNMSPEDSSIYLCSVKIQGNTIYFGEGSWLTVV.

V is TRBV7-9 and J is TRBJ2-1; 7 nucleotides agree with TRBD2. The CDR3 runs to 15 residues. CDR1 SEHNR and CDR2 FQNEAQ come from the germline V gene (reference sequence). The V gene end was trimmed by 5 bases and the J gene end by 6 bases; junction bases not matched to a gene: 10. The CDR3 sequence is CASSPLALFPNEQFF. The CDR3 DNA sequence: TGTGCCAGCAGCCCACTAGCGTTATTTCCCAATGAGCAGTTCTTC. Based on the CDR3 plus reference TRBV7-9 and TRBJ2-1, the full variable domain is DTGVSQNPRHKITKRGQNVTFRCDPISEHNRLYWYRQTLGQGPEFLTYFQNEAQLEKSRLLSDRFSAERPKGSFSTLEIQRTEQGDSAMYLCASSPLALFPNEQFFGPGTRLTVL.

The V call is TRBV7-9, the J call TRBJ1-2; D gene uncertain. V was shortened by 3 bases and J by 1 base, with 6 bases between the two germline ends. Germline CDR1 reads SEHNR; CDR2 reads FQNEAQ (reference sequence). This CDR3 has 13 amino acids. Here the CDR3 DNA reads TGTGCCAGCAGCTTCATTGGTAACTATGGCTACACCTTC. It encodes CASSFIGNYGYTF.

The CDR3 nucleotides read TGCGCCAGCAGCCGCGGACAGGGGGGACAGCCCCAGCATTTT. It encodes CASSRGQGGQPQHF. The chain is built from TRBV4-1 and TRBJ1-5; 10 bases match TRBD1. V shed 4 bases and J 7 bases; nucleotides not matched to a gene: 4. CDR3 length equals 14 residues. Germline V lookup: CDR1 MGHRA, CDR2 YSYEKL.

The V call is TRBV5-1, the J call TRBJ1-6, with a possible D match to TRBD1 (5 bases). The germline CDR1 and CDR2 sequences are SGHRS and YFSETQ. This CDR3 comprises 15 residues. V was trimmed by 5 bases and J by 5 bases, leaving 14 bases between them. CDR3 protein: CASSSSTQDNSPLHF. CDR3 coding DNA: TGCGCCAGCAGTTCATCAACACAGGATAATTCACCCCTCCACTTT.

The V gene is TRBV20-1, the J gene TRBJ2-1, with 9 bases that match TRBD1. Germline-derived CDR1 and CDR2 are DFQATT and SNEGSKA (reference sequence). This CDR3 is built from 10 residues. Trimming removed 6 bases from V and 12 bases from J; junction bases left unmatched: 3. Here the CDR3 reads CSAHRGPQFF. The CDR3 nucleotides are TGCAGTGCCCACAGGGGGCCGCAGTTCTTC.

The rearrangement joins TRBV7-8 to TRBJ1-2, with D hard to call. The length of the CDR3 is 13 residues. Trimming left V 4 bases short and J 6 bases short, with 12 bases between. The germline gives CDR1 SGHVS, CDR2 FQNEAQ. The CDR3 loop is CASSWTVGDGYTF. As DNA, the CDR3 is TGTGCCAGCAGCTGGACCGTGGGCGATGGCTACACCTTC.

This clone was observed a single time. In DNA form, the CDR3 reads TGCAGCGTTGCGGCGGGAGCCTCCTACGAGCAGTACTTC. Residues: CSVAAGASYEQYF. V gene TRBV29-1 combines with J gene TRBJ2-7, with 7 bases aligning to TRBD2. Trimming took 4 bases from V and 0 from J; bases not matched to a gene: 3. CDR1 is SQVTM, CDR2 ANQGSEA, per germline. The CDR3 is 13 residues long.

This sequence joins TRBV5-1 and TRBJ2-7, with 7 bases that match TRBD2. The CDR3 extends over 15 amino acids. Germline V gives CDR1 SGHRS, CDR2 YFSETQ. After removal of 5 bases from V and 3 bases from J, the junction contained 11 bases not matched to a gene. The CDR3 is CASSREAGLVYEQYF. For the CDR3, the DNA is TGCGCCAGCAGTCGGGAAGCGGGACTTGTCTACGAGCAGTACTTC.

The V gene is TRBV5-6, the J gene TRBJ1-1; the D is unclear. The germline V gene has CDR1 SGHDT and CDR2 YYEEEE. Deletions cut 4 bases from V and 8 bases from J, with 15 bases between. The CDR3 is made up of 13 amino acids. CDR3 coding DNA: TGTGCCAGCAGCGCTGGGGTACAAGAAGAAGCTTTCTTT. Protein product: CASSAGVQEEAFF.

In its sample, this clone was seen a few times. This chain links TRBV5-1 with TRBJ2-7, with a weak D call TRBD1 (7 bases). Trimming pared 0 bases from V and 0 bases from J, leaving 16 bases between. In germline, CDR1 is SGHRS, CDR2 YFSETQ. The CDR3 contains 17 residues. The CDR3 loop is CASSLAWGDSPSYEQYF. The CDR3 DNA is TGCGCCAGCAGCTTGGCCTGGGGGGACAGCCCCTCCTACGAGCAGTACTTC.

The chain joins TRBV9 to TRBJ2-7, with D uncertain. The CDR3 is made up of 14 amino acids. Germline V gives CDR1 SGDLS, CDR2 YYNGEE. V dropped 4 bases and J dropped 5 bases, with 16 bases sitting between them. The CDR3: CASSTRHLSHEQYF. CDR3 coding DNA: TGTGCCAGCAGCACCCGACACCTTTCCCACGAGCAGTACTTC.

Here the CDR3 reads CASSLGMESTYEQYF. CDR3 DNA sequence: TGTGCCAGCAGCTTAGGGATGGAAAGTACGTACGAGCAGTACTTC. V is TRBV11-2 and J is TRBJ2-7; D call uncertain. V gave up 1 base and J gave up 4 bases, with 14 bases separating them. Germline V CDR1 and CDR2: SGHAT, FQNNGV. There are 15 residues in the CDR3.

Concerning this clone itself: A clone one base away is much larger, so this may be a read error. The sample holds other DNA sequences that translate to the same CDR3. This rearrangement joins TRBV7-6 to TRBJ2-3, with D perhaps matching TRBD1 or TRBD2 (5 bases each). CDR3 length equals 16 residues. Per germline, CDR1 SGHVS and CDR2 FNYEAQ. This CDR3 reads CASSLGVGRYTDTQYF. The CDR3 region has the DNA TGTGCCAGCAGCCTGGGGGTAGGCAGATACACAGATACACAGTATTTT.

This clone was picked up a small number of times. The chain joins TRBV30 to TRBJ1-3; weak D call: TRBD1 (6 bases). V shed 5 bases and J shed 4 bases, with 15 bases lying between them. The V gene's germline CDR1 is GTSNPN and CDR2 SVGIG (reference sequence). The CDR3 is made up of 14 amino acids. In nucleotides, the CDR3 is TGTGCCTGGCAGGGGACTTTCTCCGGAAACACCATATATTTT. The encoded protein is CAWQGTFSGNTIYF.

The chain is built from TRBV15 and TRBJ2-1, with 9 bases lining up with TRBD2. Per the germline V gene, CDR1 is LNHNV and CDR2 is YYDKDF (reference sequence). The CDR3 is 17 residues long. With V trimmed by 2 bases and J by 8 bases, 13 bases remained unmatched. The CDR3 spells CATSRLLAGGEAHEQFF. The CDR3 DNA follows: TGTGCCACCAGCAGACTACTAGCGGGTGGGGAGGCACATGAGCAGTTCTTC. Complete variable domain (other parts from reference TRBV15 and TRBJ2-1): DAMVIQNPRYQVTQFGKPVTLSCSQTLNHNVMYWYQQKSSQAPKLLFHYYDKDFNNEADTPDNFQSRRPNTSFCFLDIRSPGLGDTAMYLCATSRLLAGGEAHEQFFGPGTRLTVL.